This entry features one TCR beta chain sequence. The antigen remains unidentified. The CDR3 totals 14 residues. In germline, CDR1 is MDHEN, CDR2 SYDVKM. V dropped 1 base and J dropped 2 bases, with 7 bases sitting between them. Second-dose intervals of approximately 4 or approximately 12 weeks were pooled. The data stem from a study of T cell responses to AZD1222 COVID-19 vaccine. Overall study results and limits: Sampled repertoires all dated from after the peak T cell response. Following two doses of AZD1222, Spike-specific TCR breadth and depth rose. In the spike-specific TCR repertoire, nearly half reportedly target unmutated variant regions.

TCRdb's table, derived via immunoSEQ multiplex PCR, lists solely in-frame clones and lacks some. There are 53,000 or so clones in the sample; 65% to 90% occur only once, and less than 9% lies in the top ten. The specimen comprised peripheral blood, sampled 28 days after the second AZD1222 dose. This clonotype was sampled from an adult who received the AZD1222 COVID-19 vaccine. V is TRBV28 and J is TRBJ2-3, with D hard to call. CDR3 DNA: TGTGCCAGCAGTTTATCTCAGACCACAGATACGCAGTATTTT. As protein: CASSLSQTTDTQYF.